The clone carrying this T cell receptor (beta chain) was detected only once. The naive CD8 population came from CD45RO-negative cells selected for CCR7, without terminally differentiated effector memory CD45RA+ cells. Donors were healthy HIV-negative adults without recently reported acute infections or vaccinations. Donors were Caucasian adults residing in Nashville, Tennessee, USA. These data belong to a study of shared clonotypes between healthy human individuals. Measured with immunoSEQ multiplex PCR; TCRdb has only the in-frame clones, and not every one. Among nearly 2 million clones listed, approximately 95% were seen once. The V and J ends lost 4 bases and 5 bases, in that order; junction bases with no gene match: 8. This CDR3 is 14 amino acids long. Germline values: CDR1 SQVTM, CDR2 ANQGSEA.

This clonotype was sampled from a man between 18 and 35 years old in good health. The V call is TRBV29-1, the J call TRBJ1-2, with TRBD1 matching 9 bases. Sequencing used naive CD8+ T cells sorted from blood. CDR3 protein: CSVAGTGMAYGYTF. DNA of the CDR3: TGCAGCGTTGCAGGGACAGGGATGGCGTATGGCTACACCTTC.